The 2 T cell receptor beta chains below all came from one sample that was sequenced in a study of blood T cell repertoires in COVID-19. The repertoire was sequenced with immunoSEQ multiplex PCR; TCRdb's copy has only in-frame clones and lacks some. The profile shows 150,000 to 200,000 clones, around 88% of them singletons. Sequencing was done on a sample of peripheral blood. The receptor source for this set is a woman aged 70-85 years who had recovered from COVID-19.

V gene TRBV5-5 combines with J gene TRBJ2-7, with no clear D. V lost 2 bases, J lost 2 bases, and 14 bases lay in between. The CDR3 runs 15 residues. The germline CDR1 and CDR2 sequences are SGHKS and YYEKEE (reference sequence). CDR3 protein: CASSLGGRVPYEQYF. In DNA form, the CDR3 reads TGTGCCAGCAGCTTAGGCGGCCGGGTACCCTACGAGCAGTACTTC.

V is TRBV29-1 and J is TRBJ2-3; 12 bases match TRBD2. With 7 bases clipped from V and 5 bases from J, the junction kept 10 bases outside the gene matches. CDR3 length: 15 amino acids. Looked up from germline, CDR1 is SQVTM and CDR2 is ANQGSEA. The CDR3 sequence is CSASSTSGRGDTQYF. As DNA, the CDR3 is TGCAGCGCCTCCTCGACTAGCGGGAGAGGAGATACGCAGTATTTT.